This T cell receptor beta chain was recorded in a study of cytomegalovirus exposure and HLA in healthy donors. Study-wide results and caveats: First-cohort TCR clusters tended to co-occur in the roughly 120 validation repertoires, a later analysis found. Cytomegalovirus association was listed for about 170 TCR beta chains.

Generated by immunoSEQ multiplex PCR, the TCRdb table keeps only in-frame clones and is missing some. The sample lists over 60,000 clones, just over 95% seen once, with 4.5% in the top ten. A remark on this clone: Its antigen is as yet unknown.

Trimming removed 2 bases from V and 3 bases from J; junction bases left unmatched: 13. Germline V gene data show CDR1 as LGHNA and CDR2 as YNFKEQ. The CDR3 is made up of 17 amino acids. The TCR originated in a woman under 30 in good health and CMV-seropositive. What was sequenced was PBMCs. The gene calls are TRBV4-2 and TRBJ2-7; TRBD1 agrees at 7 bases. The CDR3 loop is CASSQTGERLIDYEQYF. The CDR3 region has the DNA TGTGCCAGCAGCCAAACAGGGGAAAGGTTGATTGACTACGAGCAGTACTTC.